Listed here is a single T cell receptor (beta chain). The germline V gene encodes CDR1 KGHSH and CDR2 LQKENI. Trimming pared 3 bases from V and 3 bases from J, leaving 8 bases between. The CDR3 is 13 amino acids. The data derive from a study of blood T cell repertoires in COVID-19. Across the whole study: Collection of acute and convalescent COVID-19 samples took place in the United States, Italy and Spain. T cells, B-cell-depleted T cells, or PBMCs supplied cDNA or gDNA.

Authors' methods: Estimation of nucleated cell counts was performed using reference gene primer amplification. Here immunoSEQ multiplex PCR was the method, and the copy in TCRdb shows in-frame clones only, minus some. That table supplies the V and J calls and clone size; D and trimming were determined from the DNA. The table includes about 84,000 clones, about 95% detected once. The material sequenced was peripheral blood. The V and J genes are TRBV18 and TRBJ2-5; tentative D call: TRBD1 (6 bases). The TCR sequence derives from a human donor with active COVID-19. The donor label of this sample is uncertain. The CDR3 protein is CASSPGQKETQYF. In DNA form, the CDR3 reads TGTGCCAGCTCACCCGGACAGAAAGAGACCCAGTACTTC.